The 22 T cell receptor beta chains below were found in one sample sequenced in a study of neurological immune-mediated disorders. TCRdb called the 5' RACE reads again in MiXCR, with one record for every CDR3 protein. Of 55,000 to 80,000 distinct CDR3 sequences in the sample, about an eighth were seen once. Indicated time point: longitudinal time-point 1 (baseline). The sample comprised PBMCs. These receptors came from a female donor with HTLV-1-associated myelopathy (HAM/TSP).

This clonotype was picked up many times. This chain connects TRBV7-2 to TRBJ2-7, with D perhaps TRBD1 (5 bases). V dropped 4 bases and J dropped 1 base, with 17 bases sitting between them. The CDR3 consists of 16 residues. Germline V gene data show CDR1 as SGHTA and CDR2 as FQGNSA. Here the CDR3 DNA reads TGTGCCAGCAGCTCTAGGGGCTCCACCGGTTCCTACGAGCAGTACTTC. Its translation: CASSSRGSTGSYEQYF.

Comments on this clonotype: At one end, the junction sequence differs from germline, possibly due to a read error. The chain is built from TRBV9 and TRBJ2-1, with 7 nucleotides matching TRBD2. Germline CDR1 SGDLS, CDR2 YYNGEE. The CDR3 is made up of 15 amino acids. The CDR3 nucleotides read TGTGTCAGCAGCTCAAGCGGGGTTTTGGTTAATGAGCAGTTCTTC. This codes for CVSSSSGVLVNEQFF.

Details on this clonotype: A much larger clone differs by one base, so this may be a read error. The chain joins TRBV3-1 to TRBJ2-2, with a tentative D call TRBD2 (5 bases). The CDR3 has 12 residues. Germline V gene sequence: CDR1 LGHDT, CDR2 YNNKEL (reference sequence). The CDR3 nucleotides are TGTGCCAGCAGCCAAAGCCCCGGGGAGCTGTCTTTT. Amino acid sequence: CASSQSPGELSF.

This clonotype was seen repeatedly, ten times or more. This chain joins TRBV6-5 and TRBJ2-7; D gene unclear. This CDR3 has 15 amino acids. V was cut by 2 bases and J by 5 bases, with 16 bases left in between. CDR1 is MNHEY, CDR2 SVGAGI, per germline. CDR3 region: CASSYARTTGHEQYF. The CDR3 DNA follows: TGTGCCAGCAGTTACGCACGAACGACGGGCCACGAGCAGTACTTC.

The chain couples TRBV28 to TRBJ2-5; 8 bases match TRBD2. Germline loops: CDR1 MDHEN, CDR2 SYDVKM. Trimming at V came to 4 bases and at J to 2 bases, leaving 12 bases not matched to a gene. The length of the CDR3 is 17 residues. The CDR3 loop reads CASSSPLGGADQETQYF. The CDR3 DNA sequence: TGTGCCAGCAGTTCACCCCTCGGGGGGGCAGATCAAGAGACCCAGTACTTC.

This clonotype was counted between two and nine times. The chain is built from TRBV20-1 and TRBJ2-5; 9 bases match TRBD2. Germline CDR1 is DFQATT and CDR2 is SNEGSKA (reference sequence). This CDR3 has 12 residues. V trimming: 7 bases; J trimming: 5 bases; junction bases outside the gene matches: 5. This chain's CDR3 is CSVQRGVETQYF. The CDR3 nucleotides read TGCAGTGTGCAGCGGGGGGTGGAGACCCAGTACTTC.

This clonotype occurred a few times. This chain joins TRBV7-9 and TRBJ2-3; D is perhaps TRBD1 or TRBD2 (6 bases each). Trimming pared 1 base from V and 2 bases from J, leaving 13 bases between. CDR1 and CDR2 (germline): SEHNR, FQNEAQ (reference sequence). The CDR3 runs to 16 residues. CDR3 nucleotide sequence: TGTGCCAGCAGCTTAGAGGGGGGACTCCCCACAGATACGCAGTATTTT. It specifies CASSLEGGLPTDTQYF.

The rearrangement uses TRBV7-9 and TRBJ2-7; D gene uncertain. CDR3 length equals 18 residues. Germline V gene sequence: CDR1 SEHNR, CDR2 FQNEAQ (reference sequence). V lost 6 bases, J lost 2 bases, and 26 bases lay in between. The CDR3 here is CASSGRVGPPTPTYEQYF. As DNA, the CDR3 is TGTGCCAGCAGTGGTCGTGTCGGGCCCCCAACCCCCACCTACGAGCAGTACTTC.

CDR3 nucleotide sequence: TGTGCCAGCAGTTCCCACCCCGAACTACCAGATACGCAGTATTTT. Its protein product is CASSSHPELPDTQYF. The chain carries TRBV27 and TRBJ2-3, with D unclear. The CDR3 totals 15 residues. With 4 bases removed from V and 4 bases from J, the gap between germline ends came to 15 bases. The germline V gene has CDR1 MNHEY and CDR2 SMNVEV (reference sequence).

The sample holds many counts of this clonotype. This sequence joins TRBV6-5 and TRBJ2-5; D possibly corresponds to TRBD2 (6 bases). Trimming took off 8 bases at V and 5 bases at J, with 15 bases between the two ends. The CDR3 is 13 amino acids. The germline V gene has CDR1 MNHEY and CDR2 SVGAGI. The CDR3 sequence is CASAGSRRETQYF. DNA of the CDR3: TGTGCCAGCGCGGGATCTCGTCGGGAGACCCAGTACTTC.

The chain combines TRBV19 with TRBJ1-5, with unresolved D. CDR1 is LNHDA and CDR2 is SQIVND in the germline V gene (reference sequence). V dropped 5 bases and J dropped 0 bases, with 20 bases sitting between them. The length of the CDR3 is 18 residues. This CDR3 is CASSSRTSAGYSNQPQHF. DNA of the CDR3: TGTGCCAGTAGTTCGCGGACCTCGGCCGGTTATAGCAATCAGCCCCAGCATTTT.

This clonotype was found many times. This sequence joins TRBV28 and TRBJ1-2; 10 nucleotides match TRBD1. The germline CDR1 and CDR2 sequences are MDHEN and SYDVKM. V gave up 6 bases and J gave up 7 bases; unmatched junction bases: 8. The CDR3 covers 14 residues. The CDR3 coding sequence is TGTGCCAGCAGGGAGACAGGGGGCGGTCTTGGCTACACCTTC. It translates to CASRETGGGLGYTF.

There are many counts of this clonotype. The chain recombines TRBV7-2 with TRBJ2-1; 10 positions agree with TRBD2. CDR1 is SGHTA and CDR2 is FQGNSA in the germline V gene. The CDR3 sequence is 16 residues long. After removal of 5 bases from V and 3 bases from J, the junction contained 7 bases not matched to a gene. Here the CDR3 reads CASSPTSGAIYNEQFF. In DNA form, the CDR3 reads TGTGCCAGCAGCCCTACTAGCGGGGCTATCTACAATGAGCAGTTCTTC.

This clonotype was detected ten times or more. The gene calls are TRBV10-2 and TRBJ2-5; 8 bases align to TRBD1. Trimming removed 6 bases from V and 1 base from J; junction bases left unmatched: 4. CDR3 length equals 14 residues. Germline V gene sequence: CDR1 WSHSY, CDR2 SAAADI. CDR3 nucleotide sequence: TGCGCCAGCAGACAGGGGGACGTCCAAGAGACCCAGTACTTC. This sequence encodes CASRQGDVQETQYF.

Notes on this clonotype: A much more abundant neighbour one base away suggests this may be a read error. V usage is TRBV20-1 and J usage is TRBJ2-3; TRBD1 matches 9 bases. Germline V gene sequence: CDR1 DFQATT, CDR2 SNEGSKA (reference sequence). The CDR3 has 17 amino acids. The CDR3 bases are TGCAGTGCCCTCCGGACAGGGGAGATCGCAAGCAGAGATACGCAGTATTTT. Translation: CSALRTGEIASRDTQYF.

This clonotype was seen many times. The DNA for the CDR3 is TGTGCCAGCAGCTTAGCTCTAGCTTTTTCCTACGAGCAGTACTTC. Encoded protein: CASSLALAFSYEQYF. The chain uses TRBV7-2 and TRBJ2-7, with a tentative D call TRBD2 (5 bases). Trimming pared 0 bases from V and 1 base from J, leaving 10 bases between. CDR3 length: 15 residues. The germline gives CDR1 SGHTA, CDR2 FQGNSA.

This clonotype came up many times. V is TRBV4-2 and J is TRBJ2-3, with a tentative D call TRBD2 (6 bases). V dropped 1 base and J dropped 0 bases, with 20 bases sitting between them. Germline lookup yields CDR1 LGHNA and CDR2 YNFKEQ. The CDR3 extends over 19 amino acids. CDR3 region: CASSQALGSGAGSTDTQYF. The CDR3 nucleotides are TGTGCCAGCAGCCAAGCCCTCGGGAGTGGGGCGGGGAGCACAGATACGCAGTATTTT.

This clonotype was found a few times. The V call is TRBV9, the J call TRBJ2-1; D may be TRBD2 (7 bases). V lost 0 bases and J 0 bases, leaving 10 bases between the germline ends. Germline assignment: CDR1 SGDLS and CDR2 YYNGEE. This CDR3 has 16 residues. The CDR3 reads CASSVAGGPSYNEQFF. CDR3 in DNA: TGTGCCAGCAGCGTAGCGGGGGGCCCCTCCTACAATGAGCAGTTCTTC. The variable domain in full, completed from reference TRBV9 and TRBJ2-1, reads DSGVTQTPKHLITATGQRVTLRCSPRSGDLSVYWYQQSLDQGLQFLIQYYNGEERAKGNILERFSAQQFPDLHSELNLSSLELGDSALYFCASSVAGGPSYNEQFFGPGTRLTVL.

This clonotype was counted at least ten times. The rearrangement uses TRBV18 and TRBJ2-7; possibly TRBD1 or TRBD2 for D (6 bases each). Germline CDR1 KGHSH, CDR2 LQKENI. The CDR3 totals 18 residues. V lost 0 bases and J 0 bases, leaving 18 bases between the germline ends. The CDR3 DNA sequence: TGTGCCAGCTCACCACCGCCAGGCTATAGGGGGGCCTCCTACGAGCAGTACTTC. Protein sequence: CASSPPPGYRGASYEQYF.

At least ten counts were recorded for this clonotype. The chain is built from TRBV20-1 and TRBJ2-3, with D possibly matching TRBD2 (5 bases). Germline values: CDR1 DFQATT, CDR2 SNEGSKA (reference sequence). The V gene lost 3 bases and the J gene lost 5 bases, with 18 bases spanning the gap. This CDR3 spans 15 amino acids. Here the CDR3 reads CSASGLPGDRDTQYF. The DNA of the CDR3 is TGCAGTGCTAGTGGACTCCCCGGGGATAGAGATACGCAGTATTTT.

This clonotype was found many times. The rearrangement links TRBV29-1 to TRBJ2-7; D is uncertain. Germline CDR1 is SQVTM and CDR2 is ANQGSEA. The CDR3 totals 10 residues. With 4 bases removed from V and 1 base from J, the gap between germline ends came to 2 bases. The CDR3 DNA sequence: TGCAGCGTTGTTTCCTACGAGCAGTACTTC. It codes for CSVVSYEQYF.

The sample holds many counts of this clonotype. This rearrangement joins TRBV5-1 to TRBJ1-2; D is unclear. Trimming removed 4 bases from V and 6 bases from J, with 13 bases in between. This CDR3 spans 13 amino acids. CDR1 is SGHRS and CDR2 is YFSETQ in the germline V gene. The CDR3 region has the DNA TGCGCCAGCAGCGGTAGTAACGGAGATGGCTACACCTTC. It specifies CASSGSNGDGYTF.